What follows is one TCR beta chain and its context. Its antigen is not yet known. It has no much larger one-base neighbor in the sample; base qualities were not kept. This entry is derived from a study of T cell responses to AZD1222 COVID-19 vaccine (dated by TCRdb to about 2021). A note on the overall study: Because spike-specific TCR depth and breadth did not differ between the two schedules, AZD1222 recipients who got a second dose at roughly 4 weeks were pooled with those who got a second dose at roughly 12 weeks. TCR sequencing covered roughly 230 trial participants: about 210 given two doses of AZD1222 and 26 given two doses of MenACWY control vaccine. Enrollment into the trials was organized by age into subgroups of 18-55, 56-69 and 70-plus years, and those subgroups contained approximately 160, 26 and 62 TCR-sequenced participants, respectively.

The CDR3 regions of human TCRbeta chains were analyzed by immunosequencing. As for the authors' bioinformatics: TCRs in the repertoires were matched against a reference library of SARS-CoV-2-specific TCRs that had been generated with the MIRA antigen-specificity platform. Breadth was defined as the fraction of unique TCRs that were SARS-CoV-2-associated, and depth was defined as the fraction of total T cells that were SARS-CoV-2-associated. Each spike-specific TCR was assigned to its reactive spike region and to a CD4 or CD8 class using the MIRA data. Log10-transformed breadth and depth values were compared by one-way ANOVA with Sidak's multiple comparisons tests. The table comes from immuneACCESS by way of TCRdb, which keeps in-frame sequences with V and J called. Part of the clones is missing from these tables; in studies checked, under half for an unresolved V gene and the rest for unknown reasons. That table gives V, J and clone size, and the DNA gave D and trimming. The sample profile shows 200,000 or so clones; around 88% of them were found once. Approximately 7.7% of the sample is held by the ten biggest clonotypes.

Its CDR3 holds 17 amino acids, cysteine through phenylalanine. Only the CDR3 DNA is retained, 51 bases long and in frame from the first base. V and J are truncated by 5 bases and 0 bases respectively, leaving an intervening sequence of 16 bases. Per the germline V gene, KGHDR is the CDR1 and SFDVKD is the CDR2. The time point label corresponds to: baseline before first vaccination. Vaccinee samples came from UK trials COV001 and COV002, including a single-blind randomized controlled phase 2/3 trial of AZD1222 (ChAdOx1 nCoV-19) in healthy adults. For TCRbeta chain sequencing, PBMC samples from trial participants were taken at day 0 and at day 28 after the second dose. Overall study results and their limits: Participants were mostly white British and included more females than males, and it was suggested by the authors that clonal diversity may have been underestimated. Epitopes outside the regions mutated in the B.1.351 and B.1.1.7 variants were reportedly recognized by nearly half of the unique spike-specific TCRs. The 56-69-year group was small, and its depth increase did not reach significance, likely because of low power. Conclusions about previously exposed vaccinees are limited, since just five or six AZD1222 recipients were seropositive for SARS-CoV-2 at baseline. A significant rise in spike-specific TCR breadth and depth was observed after two AZD1222 doses relative to day 0 and relative to MenACWY recipients. CD4 TCRs associated with the vaccine covered the entire spike protein, and the dominant responses were in regions 160-218 and 743-854. Because no day 14 peak-response samples were available, the repertoires could be characterized only after the peak T cell response.

The sample here was peripheral blood, taken on day 0 of AZD1222 vaccination. This receptor was obtained from an adult in good health. Rearrangement joined TRBV24-1 to TRBJ1-3, with the D gene call left open. CDR3 protein: CATSVSDLKSSGNTIYF. The nucleotide sequence reads as follows: TGTGCCACCAGTGTGAGTGATCTTAAGAGCTCTGGAAACACCATATATTTT.